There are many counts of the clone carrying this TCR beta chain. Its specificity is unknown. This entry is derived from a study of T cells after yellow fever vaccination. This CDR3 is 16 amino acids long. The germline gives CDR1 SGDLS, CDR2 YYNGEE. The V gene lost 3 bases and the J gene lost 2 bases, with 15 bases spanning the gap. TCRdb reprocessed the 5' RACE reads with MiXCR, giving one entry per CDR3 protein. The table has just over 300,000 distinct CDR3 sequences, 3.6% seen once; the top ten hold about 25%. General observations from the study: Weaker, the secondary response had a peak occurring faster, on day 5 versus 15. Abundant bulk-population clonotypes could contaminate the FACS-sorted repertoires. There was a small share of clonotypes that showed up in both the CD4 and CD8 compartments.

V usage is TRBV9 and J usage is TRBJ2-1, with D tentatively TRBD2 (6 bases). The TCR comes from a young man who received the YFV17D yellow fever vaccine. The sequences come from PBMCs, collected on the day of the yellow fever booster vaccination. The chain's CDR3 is CASSAPGTLTYNEQFF. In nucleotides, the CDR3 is TGTGCCAGCAGCGCACCCGGGACTTTGACCTACAATGAGCAGTTCTTC.